These 8 T cell receptor beta chains were all obtained from the same sample, sequenced in a study of post-analysis software for immune sequencing data. Study outcomes and limitations: Compared with controls, patients had more of about 5 TRBV segments, including TRBV5-6, TRBV5-1 and TRBV20-1.

Built from TCR beta cDNA, the libraries had unique molecular identifiers in them. Via MiXCR, TCRdb re-called the PCR reads, giving one row per CDR3 protein. The table records more than 350,000 distinct CDR3 sequences, more than 30% of them present only once. Their antigens remain unidentified. Sequencing used blood. Every receptor here comes from a girl between 2 and 10 years old with multiple sclerosis.

The rearrangement links TRBV6-2 or TRBV6-3 to TRBJ1-2; D call uncertain. V lost 4 bases and J lost 4, with 7 bases in between. The CDR3 spans 12 residues. The germline gives CDR1 MNHEY, CDR2 SVGEGT. The CDR3 nucleotides read TGTGCCAGCAGTTTGATGAGCTATGGCTACACCTTC. Amino acids: CASSLMSYGYTF.

The chain couples TRBV12-3 or TRBV12-4 to TRBJ2-1; 10 nucleotides align to TRBD2. There are 18 residues in the CDR3. V was pared by 3 bases and J by 1 base, with 9 bases of the junction left unmatched. The CDR3 DNA reads TGTGCCAGCAGTTTTAGTTTGGCTAGCGGGAGTTCCTACAATGAGCAGTTCTTC. Residues: CASSFSLASGSSYNEQFF.

This clonotype was seen more than once but under ten times. This sequence joins TRBV7-3 and TRBJ2-5; 7 nucleotides agree with TRBD1. Trimming at V came to 4 bases and at J to 3 bases, leaving 5 bases not matched to a gene. Germline assignment: CDR1 SGHTA and CDR2 FQGTGA. There are 14 residues in the CDR3. CDR3: CASSSPTGKETQYF. CDR3 nucleotides: TGTGCCAGCAGCTCACCGACAGGGAAAGAGACCCAGTACTTC.

The gene calls are TRBV5-5 and TRBJ2-1; D is unclear. Per the germline V gene, CDR1 is SGHKS and CDR2 is YYEKEE (reference sequence). The CDR3 runs 15 residues. Trimming left V 0 bases short and J 8 bases short, with 15 bases between. CDR3 loop: CASSLGSPPSYEQFF. CDR3 in DNA: TGTGCCAGCAGCTTGGGTTCACCGCCGTCATATGAGCAGTTCTTC.

There are many counts of this clonotype. The chain joins TRBV20-1 to TRBJ2-1; no firm D call. Looked up from germline, CDR1 is DFQATT and CDR2 is SNEGSKA (reference sequence). The CDR3 contains 13 residues. The CDR3 coding sequence is TGCTCGGCCACCGGCCACAACAACAATGAGCAGTTCTTC. Its translation: CSATGHNNNEQFF.

This clonotype was seen more than once but under ten times. The V call is TRBV20-1, the J call TRBJ2-1, with 10 bases fitting TRBD2. CDR3 size: 15 residues. Germline CDR1 DFQATT, CDR2 SNEGSKA (reference sequence). V trimming: 1 base; J trimming: 9 bases; junction bases outside the gene matches: 9. The CDR3 region has the DNA TGCAGTGCTAGAGGCCCTAGCGGGAGAACTGGTGAGCAGTTCTTC. Translation gives CSARGPSGRTGEQFF.

Concerning this clonotype itself: This may arise from a read error, as a much more abundant clone is one base away. J is TRBJ2-7 and V is TRBV7-3; D is undetermined. Trimming pared 5 bases from V and 7 bases from J, leaving 24 bases between. The CDR3 is 16 amino acids. Germline V gene data show CDR1 as SGHTA and CDR2 as FQGTGA. CDR3 DNA sequence: TGTGCCAGCAGCCGAATAGAGACGCGTTATATTGATGAGCAGTACTTC. Translated: CASSRIETRYIDEQYF.

This clonotype was seen a few times. The chain employs TRBV14 and TRBJ2-7, with D uncertain. This CDR3 comprises 13 residues. The V end was cut by 0 bases, the J end by 6 bases, with 9 bases between. Looked up from germline, CDR1 is SGHDN and CDR2 is FVKESK. Here the CDR3 reads CASSQESLGEQYF. Written as DNA, the CDR3 is TGTGCCAGCAGCCAAGAAAGTCTAGGCGAGCAGTACTTC.